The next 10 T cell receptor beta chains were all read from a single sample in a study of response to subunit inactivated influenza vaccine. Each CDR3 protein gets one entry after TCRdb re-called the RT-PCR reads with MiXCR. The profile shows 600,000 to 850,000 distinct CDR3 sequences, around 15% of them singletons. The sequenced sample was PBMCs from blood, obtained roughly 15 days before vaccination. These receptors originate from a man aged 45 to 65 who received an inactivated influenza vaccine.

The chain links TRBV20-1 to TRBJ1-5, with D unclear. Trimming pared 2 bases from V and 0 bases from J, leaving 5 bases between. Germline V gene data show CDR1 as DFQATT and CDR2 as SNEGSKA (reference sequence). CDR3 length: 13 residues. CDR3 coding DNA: TGCAGTGCTAGATCAACTAGCAATCAGCCCCAGCATTTT. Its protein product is CSARSTSNQPQHF.

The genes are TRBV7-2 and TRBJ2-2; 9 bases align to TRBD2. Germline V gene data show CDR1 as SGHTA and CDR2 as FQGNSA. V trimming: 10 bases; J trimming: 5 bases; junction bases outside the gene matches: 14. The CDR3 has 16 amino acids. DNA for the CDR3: TGTGCCACCACTTCTCAGCGGGGGGCCAGGACCGGGGAGCTGTTTTTT. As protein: CATTSQRGARTGELFF.

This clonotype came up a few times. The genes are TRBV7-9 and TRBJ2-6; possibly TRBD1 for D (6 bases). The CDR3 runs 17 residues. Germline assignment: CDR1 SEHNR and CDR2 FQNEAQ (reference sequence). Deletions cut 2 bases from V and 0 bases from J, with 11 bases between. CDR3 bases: TGTGCCAGCAGCTTATTTCAGGGGAGCTCTGGGGCCAACGTCCTGACTTTC. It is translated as CASSLFQGSSGANVLTF.

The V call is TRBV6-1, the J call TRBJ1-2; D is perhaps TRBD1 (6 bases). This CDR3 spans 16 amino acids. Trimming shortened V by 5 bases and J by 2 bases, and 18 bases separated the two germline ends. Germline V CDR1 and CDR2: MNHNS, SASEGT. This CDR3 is CASSQSPAQGNYGYTF. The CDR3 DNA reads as TGTGCCAGCAGTCAATCCCCTGCCCAGGGGAACTATGGCTACACCTTC.

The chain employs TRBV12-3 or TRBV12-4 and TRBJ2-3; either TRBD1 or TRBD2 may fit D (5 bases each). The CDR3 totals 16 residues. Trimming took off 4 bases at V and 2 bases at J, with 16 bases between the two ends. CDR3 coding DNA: TGTGCCAGCAGTTGGGGGATTAGCTCGTTCACAGATACGCAGTATTTT. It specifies CASSWGISSFTDTQYF.

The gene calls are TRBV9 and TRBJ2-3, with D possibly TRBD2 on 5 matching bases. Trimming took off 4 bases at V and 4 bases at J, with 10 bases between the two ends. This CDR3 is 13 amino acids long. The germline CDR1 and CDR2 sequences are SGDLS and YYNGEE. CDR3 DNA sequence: TGTGCCAGCAGCCCCAAGGAGGCAGATACGCAGTATTTT. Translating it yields CASSPKEADTQYF.

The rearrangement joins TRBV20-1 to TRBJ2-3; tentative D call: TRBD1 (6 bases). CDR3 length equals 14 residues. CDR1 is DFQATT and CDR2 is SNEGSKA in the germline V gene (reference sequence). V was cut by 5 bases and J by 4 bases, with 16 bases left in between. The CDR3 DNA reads TGCAGTGCTGGGGGCTTCGTATACTCAGATACGCAGTATTTT. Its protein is CSAGGFVYSDTQYF.

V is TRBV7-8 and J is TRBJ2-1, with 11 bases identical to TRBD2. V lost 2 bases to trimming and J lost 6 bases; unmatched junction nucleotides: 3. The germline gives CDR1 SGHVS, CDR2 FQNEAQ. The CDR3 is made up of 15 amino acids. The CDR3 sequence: CASSLISGRGNEQFF. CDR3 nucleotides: TGTGCCAGCAGCTTAATTAGCGGGAGGGGCAATGAGCAGTTCTTC.

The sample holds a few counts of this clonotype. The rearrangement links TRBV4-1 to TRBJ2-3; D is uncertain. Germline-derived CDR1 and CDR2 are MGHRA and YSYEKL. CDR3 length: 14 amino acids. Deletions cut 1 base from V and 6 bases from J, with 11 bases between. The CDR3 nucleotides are TGCGCCAGCAGCCAAGTTCATGGGTCGGATACGCAGTATTTT. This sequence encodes CASSQVHGSDTQYF.

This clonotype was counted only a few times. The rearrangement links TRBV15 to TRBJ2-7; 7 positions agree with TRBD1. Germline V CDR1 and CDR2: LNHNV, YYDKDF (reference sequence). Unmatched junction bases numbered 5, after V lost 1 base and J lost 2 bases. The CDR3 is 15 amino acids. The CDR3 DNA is TGTGCCACCAGCAGAGGAGGGCAGGGGGCCTACGAGCAGTACTTC. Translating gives CATSRGGQGAYEQYF.